The 8 T cell receptor beta chains presented below share a single source sample, sequenced in a study of blood T cell repertoires in COVID-19. Profiling relied on immunoSEQ multiplex PCR, and the TCRdb table lists in-frame clones only, not all of them. The sample has around 100,000 clones, over 75% seen once; the top ten hold 10% to 15%. The specimen sequenced was peripheral blood. These receptors originate from a human donor in a cohort sampled during active COVID-19.

The chain is built from TRBV18 and TRBJ1-2; D unclear. V was trimmed by 2 bases and J by 7 bases, leaving 17 bases between them. The CDR3 is 15 amino acids. CDR1 and CDR2 from the germline V gene are KGHSH and LQKENI. The CDR3 DNA reads TGTGCCAGCTCACCAATCGGAGGACCAGGAGGTGGCTACACCTTC. It encodes CASSPIGGPGGGYTF.

With regard to this clone: Distinct nucleotide sequences in the sample also encode this CDR3. The rearrangement uses TRBV12-3 or TRBV12-4 and TRBJ2-7; perhaps TRBD2 as D (6 bases). V lost 0 bases to trimming and J lost 3 bases, with 6 bases between them. This CDR3 is built from 13 residues. CDR3 bases: TGTGCCAGCAGTTTAGCTAGCGGCTACGAGCAGTACTTC. This translates into CASSLASGYEQYF.

The chain uses TRBV4-3 and TRBJ2-2, with D hard to call. The germline V gene encodes CDR1 LGHNA and CDR2 YSLEER. The ends were cut back, 1 base at V and 9 bases at J, with 15 bases in the middle. The CDR3 covers 15 residues. The chain's CDR3 is CASSQVLEGGRELFF. The CDR3 nucleotides are TGCGCCAGCAGCCAAGTTCTCGAAGGCGGCCGGGAGCTGTTTTTT.

The rearrangement links TRBV29-1 to TRBJ2-3, with 8 nucleotides matching TRBD1. CDR3 length: 14 residues. Germline V gene lookup returns CDR1 SQVTM and CDR2 ANQGSEA. V was pared by 5 bases and J by 1 base, with 5 bases of the junction left unmatched. The CDR3 loop reads CSVLPGQGTDTQYF. The CDR3, as DNA: TGCAGCGTTCTCCCGGGACAGGGCACAGATACGCAGTATTTT.

The rearrangement joins TRBV6-6 to TRBJ2-7; D is uncertain. The CDR3 is made up of 12 amino acids. V lost 5 bases and J 2 bases, leaving 7 bases between the germline ends. Germline V gives CDR1 MNHNY, CDR2 SVGAGI (reference sequence). CDR3 DNA sequence: TGTGCCAGCAGTACCGGTCCCTACGAGCAGTACTTC. Translated: CASSTGPYEQYF.

CDR3 DNA sequence: TGCGCCAGCAGCTTGGGCCCTCTTGCGGGAGGGGGGACCTACGAGCAGTACTTC. Translated, it gives CASSLGPLAGGGTYEQYF. The chain joins TRBV5-1 to TRBJ2-7; 9 bases align to TRBD2. Trimming removed 0 bases from V and 2 bases from J; junction bases left unmatched: 12. Germline V gene lookup returns CDR1 SGHRS and CDR2 YFSETQ. This CDR3 region has 18 residues.

V is TRBV11-3 and J is TRBJ2-1, with a weak D call TRBD2 (7 bases). Germline V CDR1 and CDR2: SGHNT, YENEEA. V was trimmed by 5 bases and J by 4 bases, leaving 15 bases between them. The CDR3 length is 15 residues. The chain's CDR3 is CASSREGDIYNEQFF. The CDR3 DNA reads as TGTGCCAGCAGCAGGGAGGGGGATATATACAATGAGCAGTTCTTC.

The chain combines TRBV5-6 with TRBJ1-1, with 7 bases lining up with TRBD1. CDR3 length equals 16 residues. V lost 0 bases and J lost 1; bases outside the gene matches: 6. The germline CDR1 and CDR2 sequences are SGHDT and YYEEEE. In DNA form, the CDR3 reads TGTGCCAGCAGCTTGGCGACACAGGGGACGAACACTGAAGCTTTCTTT. Translated, it gives CASSLATQGTNTEAFF.